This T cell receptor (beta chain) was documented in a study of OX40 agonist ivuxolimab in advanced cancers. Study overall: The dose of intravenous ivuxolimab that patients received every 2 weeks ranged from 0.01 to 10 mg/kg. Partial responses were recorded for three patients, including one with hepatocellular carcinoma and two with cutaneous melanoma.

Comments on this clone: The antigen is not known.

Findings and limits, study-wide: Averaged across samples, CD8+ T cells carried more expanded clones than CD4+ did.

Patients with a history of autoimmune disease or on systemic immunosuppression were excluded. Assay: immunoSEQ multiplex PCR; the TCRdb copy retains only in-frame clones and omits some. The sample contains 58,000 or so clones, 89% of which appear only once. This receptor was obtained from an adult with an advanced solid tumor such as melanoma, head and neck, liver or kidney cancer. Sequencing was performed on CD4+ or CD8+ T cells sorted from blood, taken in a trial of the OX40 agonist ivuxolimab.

CDR3 in DNA: TGTGCCAGCAGCCCCCGACAGACCAACACTGAAGCTTTCTTT. As protein: CASSPRQTNTEAFF. The chain has TRBV4-2 and TRBJ1-1; tentative D call: TRBD1 (5 bases). Per germline, CDR1 LGHNA and CDR2 YNFKEQ. The CDR3 is 14 amino acids. The ends were cut back, 4 bases at V and 2 bases at J, with 11 bases in the middle.